Below are 14 T cell receptor beta chains sequenced from a single sample in a study of identical twins. TCRdb processed the 5' RACE reads anew with MiXCR; each CDR3 protein has one entry. Among some 460,000 distinct CDR3 sequences listed, 11% to 15% were seen once. These data also formed part of another study, on yellow fever vaccine responses in identical twins.

Sequenced input: CD4+ T cells sorted from blood. The receptors originated from a woman aged 18-29 years in good health.

The chain joins TRBV24-1 to TRBJ2-5, with 10 bases fitting TRBD1. CDR3 length: 17 amino acids. Germline values: CDR1 KGHDR, CDR2 SFDVKD. With V trimmed by 5 bases and J by 4 bases, 12 bases remained unmatched. The CDR3 region is CATSGNSDRGRSETQYF. The CDR3 region has the DNA TGTGCCACCAGTGGGAATTCGGACAGGGGGAGGTCAGAGACCCAGTACTTC.

This clonotype was observed at least ten times. The chain has TRBV28 and TRBJ1-6; TRBD1 matches at 10 bases. V lost 4 bases and J lost 10; bases outside the gene matches: 16. Germline V lookup: CDR1 MDHEN, CDR2 SYDVKM. The CDR3 has 18 amino acids. This CDR3 reads CASSYAYARTGGRSPLHF. In nucleotides, the CDR3 is TGTGCCAGCAGTTATGCCTATGCTAGGACAGGGGGTAGGTCACCCCTCCACTTT.

This clonotype was detected only a few times. The chain is built from TRBV5-1 and TRBJ2-7; 8 nucleotides line up with TRBD1. V gave up 4 bases and J gave up 2 bases; unmatched junction bases: 11. Looked up from germline, CDR1 is SGHRS and CDR2 is YFSETQ. The CDR3 loop spans 16 amino acids. DNA of the CDR3: TGCGCCAGCAGCGACTATCCCGGGACAGGCGCCTACGAGCAGTACTTC. Residues: CASSDYPGTGAYEQYF.

This chain connects TRBV11-2 to TRBJ1-6, with D possibly TRBD1 on 5 matching bases. This CDR3 contains 18 residues. Trimming cost V 2 bases and J 7 bases, with 21 bases left between them. Per the germline V gene, CDR1 is SGHAT and CDR2 is FQNNGV. For the CDR3, the DNA is TGTGCCAGCAGCTTATGGGGACGACAAGTGGGAGGGAATTCACCCCTCCACTTT. Translation: CASSLWGRQVGGNSPLHF.

This clonotype was counted between two and nine times. The chain couples TRBV18 to TRBJ2-7, with 8 bases aligning to TRBD2. CDR1 is KGHSH, CDR2 LQKENI, per germline. V shed 2 bases, J shed 6 bases, and the junction held 9 bases outside the gene matches. This CDR3 comprises 15 residues. CDR3 region: CASSPIGGVRSEQYF. The CDR3 DNA reads as TGTGCCAGCTCACCAATCGGGGGGGTAAGAAGCGAGCAGTACTTC.

This clonotype was found a few times. V is TRBV19 and J is TRBJ2-2; no definite D call. Germline values: CDR1 LNHDA, CDR2 SQIVND (reference sequence). The CDR3 contains 12 residues. The V and J ends lost 7 bases and 0 bases respectively, with 3 bases between them. CDR3: CASKANTGELFF. The DNA of the CDR3 is TGTGCCAGTAAGGCGAACACCGGGGAGCTGTTTTTT. Filled out from reference TRBV19 and TRBJ2-2, the complete variable domain reads DGGITQSPKYLFRKEGQNVTLSCEQNLNHDAMYWYRQDPGQGLRLIYYSQIVNDFQKGDIAEGYSVSREKKESFPLTVTSAQKNPTAFYLCASKANTGELFFGEGSRLTVL.

This clonotype appeared a few times. The rearrangement joins TRBV10-3 to TRBJ2-5; D assignment may be TRBD1 or TRBD2 (5 bases each). The germline CDR1 and CDR2 sequences are ENHRY and SYGVKD. The V end lost 0 bases, the J end lost 2 bases, and 10 bases lay between the germline ends. The CDR3 totals 15 residues. The CDR3 protein is CAISESPGQQETQYF. The CDR3 DNA is TGTGCCATCAGTGAGTCCCCGGGGCAGCAAGAGACCCAGTACTTC.

This clonotype was counted a single time. The V and J genes are TRBV20-1 and TRBJ1-4; TRBD1 agrees at 8 bases. Germline CDR1 is DFQATT and CDR2 is SNEGSKA (reference sequence). This CDR3 has 13 amino acids. J gave up 5 bases and V 4 bases, and 3 bases lay outside the gene matches. In DNA form, the CDR3 reads TGCAGTGCTACGCGGACAGGGAATGAAAAACTGTTTTTT. It encodes CSATRTGNEKLFF.

This clonotype was picked up a small number of times. V gene TRBV6-2 or TRBV6-3 combines with J gene TRBJ1-1; D is ambiguous. CDR1 is MNHEY, CDR2 SVGEGT, per germline. V dropped 2 bases and J dropped 4 bases, with 11 bases sitting between them. The CDR3 totals 14 residues. DNA for the CDR3: TGTGCCAGCAGTTACCTTTCGGGAAGCACTGAAGCTTTCTTT. Its protein product is CASSYLSGSTEAFF.

This chain links TRBV28 with TRBJ2-7; 10 nucleotides match TRBD2. From germline, CDR1 is MDHEN and CDR2 SYDVKM. V lost 6 bases and J lost 5; bases outside the gene matches: 16. CDR3 length: 17 amino acids. The CDR3 DNA follows: TGTGCCAGCAGAGAGCTGCCTAGCGGGAGCGTATCCAACGAGCAGTACTTC. Its translation is CASRELPSGSVSNEQYF.

A few counts support this clonotype. The V and J genes are TRBV29-1 and TRBJ1-1; D ambiguous. The germline CDR1 and CDR2 sequences are SQVTM and ANQGSEA. CDR3 length: 13 residues. V lost 0 bases, J lost 4 bases, and 9 bases lay in between. The CDR3 sequence: CSVEEGRFTEAFF. In DNA, the CDR3 is TGCAGCGTTGAAGAAGGGAGATTCACTGAAGCTTTCTTT.

Of note for this clonotype: The junction differs from germline at one of its ends, possibly a read error. The chain is built from TRBV12-3 or TRBV12-4 and TRBJ1-1, with 8 bases lining up with TRBD1. This CDR3 has 19 amino acids. Here the CDR3 reads CTSSLDPTGEAVVRYEAFF. DNA of the CDR3: TGTACCAGCAGTTTAGACCCGACAGGGGAAGCGGTGGTTCGGTATGAAGCTTTCTTT.

This clonotype turned up a few times. The gene calls are TRBV7-3 and TRBJ2-7; D unclear. CDR3 length: 13 amino acids. V lost 5 bases, J lost 5 bases, and 13 bases lay in between. Germline CDR1 SGHTA, CDR2 FQGTGA. The CDR3 loop is CASSQNREDEQYF. The CDR3 DNA sequence: TGTGCCAGCAGCCAAAATAGGGAAGACGAGCAGTACTTC.

This clonotype was seen a handful of times. This chain links TRBV19 with TRBJ2-2; 7 nucleotides match TRBD1. V shed 9 bases, J shed 0 bases, and the junction held 7 bases outside the gene matches. There are 15 residues in the CDR3. From germline, CDR1 is LNHDA and CDR2 SQIVND (reference sequence). The CDR3 coding sequence is TGTGCCAGAGCCTGGGACAGTACGAACACCGGGGAGCTGTTTTTT. Translation: CARAWDSTNTGELFF.